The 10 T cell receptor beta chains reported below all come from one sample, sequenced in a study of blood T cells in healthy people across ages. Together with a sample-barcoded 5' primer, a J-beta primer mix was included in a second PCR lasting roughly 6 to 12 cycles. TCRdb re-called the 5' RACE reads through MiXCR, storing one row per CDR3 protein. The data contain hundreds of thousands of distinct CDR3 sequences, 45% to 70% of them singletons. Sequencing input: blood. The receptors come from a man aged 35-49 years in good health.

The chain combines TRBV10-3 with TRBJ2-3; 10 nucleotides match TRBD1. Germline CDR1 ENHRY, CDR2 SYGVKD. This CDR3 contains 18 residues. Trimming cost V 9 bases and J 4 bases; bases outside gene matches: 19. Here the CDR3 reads CAITGTGAPGTIPDTQYF. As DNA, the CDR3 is TGTGCCATTACCGGGACAGGGGCTCCCGGGACTATCCCAGATACGCAGTATTTT.

The DNA of the CDR3 is TGTGCCAGCAGTCCGCCTCTAGCGGGAGACTTCGGGGAGCTGTTTTTT. Translated, it gives CASSPPLAGDFGELFF. The chain recombines TRBV27 with TRBJ2-2, with 10 bases matching TRBD2. V lost 5 bases and J lost 7; bases outside the gene matches: 10. This CDR3 contains 16 residues. Per germline, CDR1 MNHEY and CDR2 SMNVEV (reference sequence).

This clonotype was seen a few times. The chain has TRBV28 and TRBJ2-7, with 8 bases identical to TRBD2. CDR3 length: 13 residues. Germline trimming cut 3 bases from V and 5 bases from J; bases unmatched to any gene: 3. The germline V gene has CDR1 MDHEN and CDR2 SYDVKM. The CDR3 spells CASSFPGGHEQYF. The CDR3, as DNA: TGTGCCAGCAGTTTCCCGGGGGGGCACGAGCAGTACTTC.

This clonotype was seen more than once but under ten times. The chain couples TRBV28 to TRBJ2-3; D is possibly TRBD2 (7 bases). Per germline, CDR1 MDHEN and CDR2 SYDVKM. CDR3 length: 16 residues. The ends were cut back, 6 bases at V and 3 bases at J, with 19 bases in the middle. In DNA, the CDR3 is TGTGCCAGCAGCACGGGGGGCATTCCAGGTACAGATACGCAGTATTTT. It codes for CASSTGGIPGTDTQYF.

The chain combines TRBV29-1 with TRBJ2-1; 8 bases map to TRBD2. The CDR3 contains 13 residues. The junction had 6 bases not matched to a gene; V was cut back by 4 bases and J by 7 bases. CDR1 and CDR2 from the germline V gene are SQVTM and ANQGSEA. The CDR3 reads CSVVGRGGNEQFF. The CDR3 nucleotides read TGCAGCGTTGTGGGACGGGGGGGGAATGAGCAGTTCTTC.

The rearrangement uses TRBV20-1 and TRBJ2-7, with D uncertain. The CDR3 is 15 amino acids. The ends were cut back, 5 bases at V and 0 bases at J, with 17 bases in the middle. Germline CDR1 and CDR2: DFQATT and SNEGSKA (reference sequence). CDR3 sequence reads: CSAYDSRRFSYEQYF. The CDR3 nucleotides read TGCAGTGCTTATGACTCCCGGCGATTCTCCTACGAGCAGTACTTC.

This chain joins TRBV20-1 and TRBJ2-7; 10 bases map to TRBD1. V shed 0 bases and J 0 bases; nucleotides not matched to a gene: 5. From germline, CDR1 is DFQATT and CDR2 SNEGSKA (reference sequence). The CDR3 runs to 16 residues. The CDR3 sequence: CSARDPGQGHSYEQYF. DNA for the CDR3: TGCAGTGCTAGAGATCCGGGACAGGGGCACTCCTACGAGCAGTACTTC.

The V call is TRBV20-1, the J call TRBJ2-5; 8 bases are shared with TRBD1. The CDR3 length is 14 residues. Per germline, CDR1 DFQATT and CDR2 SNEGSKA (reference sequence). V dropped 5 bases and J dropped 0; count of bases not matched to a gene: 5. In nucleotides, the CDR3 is TGCAGTGCTGGTCACAGGGGGAACCAAGAGACCCAGTACTTC. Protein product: CSAGHRGNQETQYF.

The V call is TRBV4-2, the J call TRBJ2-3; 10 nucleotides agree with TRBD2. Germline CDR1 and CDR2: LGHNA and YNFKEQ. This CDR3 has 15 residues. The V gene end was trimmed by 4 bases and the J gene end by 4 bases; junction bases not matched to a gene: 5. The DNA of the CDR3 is TGTGCCAGCAGCCCTAAAGCGGGAGGGCCAGATACGCAGTATTTT. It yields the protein CASSPKAGGPDTQYF.

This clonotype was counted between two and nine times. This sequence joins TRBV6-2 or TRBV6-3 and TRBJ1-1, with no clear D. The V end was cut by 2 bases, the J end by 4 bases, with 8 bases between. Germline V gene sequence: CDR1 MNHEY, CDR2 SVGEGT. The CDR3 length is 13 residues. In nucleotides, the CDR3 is TGTGCCAGCAGTTACGGAGTTCCCACTGAAGCTTTCTTT. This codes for CASSYGVPTEAFF.